Listed here are 23 T cell receptor beta chains from one sample, sequenced in a study of cytomegalovirus exposure and HLA in healthy donors. The PCR contained 60 Vbeta and 13 Jbeta primers. Profiling relied on immunoSEQ multiplex PCR, and the TCRdb table lists in-frame clones only, not all of them. This sample has 130,000 or so clones, with approximately 8.7% found just once. Sequencing was done on a sample of PBMCs. These TCRs come from a man aged 35-49 years in good health and CMV-seronegative.

The chain is built from TRBV28 and TRBJ1-4; a possible D gene is TRBD1 (5 bases). Germline-derived CDR1 and CDR2 are MDHEN and SYDVKM. The CDR3 covers 17 residues. Trimming left V 1 base short and J 8 bases short, with 20 bases between. The CDR3, as DNA: TGTGCCAGCAGTTTATCCTACCTCGGGGGAGGGCGGGAAAAACTGTTTTTT. Translated, it gives CASSLSYLGGGREKLFF. The whole variable domain, remainder taken from reference TRBV28 and TRBJ1-4, is DVKVTQSSRYLVKRTGEKVFLECVQDMDHENMFWYRQDPGLGLRLIYFSYDVKMKEKGDIPEGYSVSREKKERFSLILESASTNQTSMYLCASSLSYLGGGREKLFFGSGTQLSVL.

This rearrangement joins TRBV9 to TRBJ2-7, with 11 bases aligning to TRBD2. J was trimmed by 5 bases and V by 3 bases; bases with no gene match: 4. CDR1 is SGDLS and CDR2 is YYNGEE in the germline V gene. The CDR3 loop spans 14 amino acids. CDR3 nucleotides: TGTGCCAGCAGCGAAGGACTAGCGGGCCACGAGCAGTACTTC. Its translation: CASSEGLAGHEQYF.

V gene TRBV7-7 combines with J gene TRBJ2-5, with 10 bases identical to TRBD2. J lost 2 bases, V lost 5 bases, and 5 bases had no gene match. The CDR3 is 15 residues long. CDR1 is SSHAT, CDR2 FNYEAQ, per germline (reference sequence). The CDR3 DNA sequence: TGTGCCAGCAGCCTTAGCGGGGGGAAACAAGAGACCCAGTACTTC. This gives the protein CASSLSGGKQETQYF.

CDR3 bases: TGTGCCAGCTCACCAGAGACAGGGGGTACCTACGAGCAGTACTTC. Translating gives CASSPETGGTYEQYF. The chain employs TRBV18 and TRBJ2-7; 9 bases are shared with TRBD1. The CDR3 is 15 amino acids. With V trimmed by 2 bases and J by 2 bases, 4 bases remained unmatched. CDR1 is KGHSH, CDR2 LQKENI, per germline.

This rearrangement joins TRBV30 to TRBJ2-1; 7 nucleotides agree with TRBD1. CDR1 GTSNPN and CDR2 SVGIG come from the germline V gene (reference sequence). The length of the CDR3 is 12 residues. The J segment lost 9 bases and the V segment lost 8 bases, leaving 10 bases of the junction unmatched. The CDR3 DNA reads as TGTGCCCCCAGACAGGGTTGGGCTGAGCAGTTCTTC. It encodes CAPRQGWAEQFF.

This clone was detected a few times. This chain joins TRBV29-1 and TRBJ1-1, with D possibly being TRBD1 (5 bases). Germline V gene lookup returns CDR1 SQVTM and CDR2 ANQGSEA. With 7 bases removed from V and 4 bases from J, the gap between germline ends came to 13 bases. There are 12 residues in the CDR3. CDR3: CSALTESTEAFF. Written as DNA, the CDR3 is TGCAGCGCCCTGACAGAGAGCACTGAAGCTTTCTTT.

This clone was seen more than once but under ten times. The chain couples TRBV14 to TRBJ1-5, with D hard to call. The CDR3 spans 14 residues. Germline CDR1 is SGHDN and CDR2 is FVKESK. V was pared by 1 base and J by 4 bases, with 8 bases between. CDR3 coding DNA: TGTGCCAGCAGCCAAGGTGTTGAGAATCAGCCCCAGCATTTT. This sequence encodes CASSQGVENQPQHF.

A few counts support this clone. The chain carries TRBV21-1 and TRBJ1-4. TRBV21-1 is given as a pseudogene. The CDR3 spans 12 residues. CDR3 bases: TGTGCCACGGACGGTGGGAGTGAAAAACTGTTTTTT. Protein: CATDGGSEKLFF.

The chain carries TRBV7-2 and TRBJ1-4; D gene ambiguous. The germline V gene encodes CDR1 SGHTA and CDR2 FQGNSA. Trimming stripped 5 bases from V and 4 bases from J, with 14 bases between. The CDR3 spans 15 residues. CDR3 DNA: TGTGCCAGCAGCGCAGACTGGAATCTTAATGAAAAACTGTTTTTT. Translated: CASSADWNLNEKLFF.

CDR3 in DNA: TGCGCCAGCAGCTTGGCTGCAACTAATGAAAAACTGTTTTTT. It translates to CASSLAATNEKLFF. V usage is TRBV5-1 and J usage is TRBJ1-4; the D is unclear. There are 14 residues in the CDR3. The V and J ends lost 0 bases and 0 bases respectively, with 3 bases between them. The germline CDR1 and CDR2 sequences are SGHRS and YFSETQ. Variable domain in full (rest from reference TRBV5-1 and TRBJ1-4): KAGVTQTPRYLIKTRGQQVTLSCSPISGHRSVSWYQQTPGQGLQFLFEYFSETQRNKGNFPGRFSGRQFSNSRSEMNVSTLELGDSALYLCASSLAATNEKLFFGSGTQLSVL.

V gene TRBV5-5 combines with J gene TRBJ2-1; TRBD2 agrees at 8 bases. V gave up 5 bases and J gave up 3 bases; unmatched junction bases: 4. CDR1 SGHKS and CDR2 YYEKEE come from the germline V gene (reference sequence). The CDR3 totals 14 residues. CDR3 nucleotides: TGTGCCAGCAGTTGGACTAGCATCTACAATGAGCAGTTCTTC. Its protein is CASSWTSIYNEQFF.

This clone was seen more than once but under ten times. V and J are TRBV28 and TRBJ1-1; tentatively, D is TRBD1 (6 bases). This CDR3 is 13 amino acids long. V lost 2 bases and J 8 bases, leaving 12 bases between the germline ends. The germline V gene has CDR1 MDHEN and CDR2 SYDVKM. The CDR3 region is CASSLGSGTEAFF. Here the CDR3 DNA reads TGTGCCAGCAGTTTAGGGTCCGGGACAGAAGCTTTCTTT.

This sequence joins TRBV27 and TRBJ1-1, with D unclear. V was clipped by 3 bases and J by 6 bases, with 14 bases between them. The CDR3 is 14 amino acids. CDR1 is MNHEY, CDR2 SMNVEV, per germline (reference sequence). Here the CDR3 DNA reads TGTGCCAGCAGTTTTGTCGGAGGGAGGGCTGAAGCTTTCTTT. Translating it yields CASSFVGGRAEAFF.

In this sample, this clone turned up a few times. The chain combines TRBV19 with TRBJ1-5, with TRBD1 matching over 8 bases. The CDR3 covers 14 residues. Germline V CDR1 and CDR2: LNHDA, SQIVND (reference sequence). Unmatched junction bases numbered 1, after V lost 4 bases and J lost 2 bases. The CDR3 reads CASSTGGGNQPQHF. CDR3 bases: TGTGCCAGTAGTACAGGGGGCGGCAATCAGCCCCAGCATTTT.

V gene TRBV7-9 combines with J gene TRBJ1-5; a weak D match, TRBD1 (5 bases). V was cut by 5 bases and J by 3 bases, with 11 bases left in between. Germline V gene data show CDR1 as SEHNR and CDR2 as FQNEAQ (reference sequence). The CDR3 runs to 14 residues. CDR3 sequence reads: CASSDHRFNQPQHF. As DNA, the CDR3 is TGTGCCAGCAGCGACCACAGGTTCAATCAGCCCCAGCATTTT.

J is TRBJ1-1 and V is TRBV6-6; a possible D gene is TRBD1 (6 bases). Germline values: CDR1 MNHNY, CDR2 SVGAGI (reference sequence). V was trimmed by 8 bases and J by 0 bases, leaving 16 bases between them. CDR3 length: 15 residues. The CDR3 spells CASGITTGMNTEAFF. DNA of the CDR3: TGTGCCAGCGGTATTACCACAGGGATGAACACTGAAGCTTTCTTT.

This clone was found a few times. The V gene is TRBV4-2, the J gene TRBJ2-1; 10 bases match TRBD2. Per the germline V gene, CDR1 is LGHNA and CDR2 is YNFKEQ. This CDR3 spans 16 amino acids. Losses at the gene ends were 0 bases for V and 4 bases for J; bases not matched to a gene: 3. CDR3 bases: TGTGCCAGCAGCCAAGATACTAGCGGGGCTTACAATGAGCAGTTCTTC. Translation gives CASSQDTSGAYNEQFF.

This clone was found a few times. The chain couples TRBV11-2 to TRBJ1-6; D might be TRBD1 (5 bases). The CDR3 has 15 residues. Germline loops: CDR1 SGHAT, CDR2 FQNNGV. V lost 5 bases and J lost 6, with 14 bases in between. The CDR3 sequence is CASSPRGLGNSPLHF. The CDR3 DNA sequence: TGTGCCAGCAGCCCGAGGGGACTGGGTAATTCACCCCTCCACTTT.

CDR3 protein: CASGTSGSDTQYF. In nucleotides, the CDR3 is TGTGCCAGCGGGACTAGCGGATCAGATACGCAGTATTTT. The V and J genes are TRBV6-1 and TRBJ2-3; 11 nucleotides align to TRBD2. This CDR3 is built from 13 residues. Germline CDR1 reads MNHNS; CDR2 reads SASEGT. V gave up 8 bases and J gave up 4 bases; unmatched junction bases: 2.

The J gene is TRBJ2-5, the V gene TRBV6-5; tentatively, D is TRBD1 (6 bases). With the DNA end fitting TRBJ2-7 better, the J assignment may be wrong. The CDR3 has 14 amino acids. Germline V gene data show CDR1 as MNHEY and CDR2 as SVGAGI. For the CDR3, the DNA is TGTGCCAGCAGTTCCACGGGACAATCCTACGAGCAGTACTTC. It translates to CASSSTGQSYEQYF.

This clone was found a few times. The sample holds other DNA sequences that translate to the same CDR3. This rearrangement joins TRBV10-3 to TRBJ2-3, with 11 bases aligning to TRBD2. This CDR3 contains 13 residues. Per the germline V gene, CDR1 is ENHRY and CDR2 is SYGVKD. V was pared by 9 bases and J by 1 base, with 0 bases of the junction left unmatched. For the CDR3, the DNA is TGTGCCATGGGACTAGCGGGCACAGATACGCAGTATTTT. This codes for CAMGLAGTDTQYF.

The gene calls are TRBV18 and TRBJ1-1, with 7 positions matching TRBD1. The CDR3 sequence is 14 residues long. V gave up 0 bases and J gave up 5 bases; unmatched junction bases: 3. The V gene's germline CDR1 is KGHSH and CDR2 LQKENI. This CDR3 reads CASSPPAGGTEAFF. In nucleotides, the CDR3 is TGTGCCAGCTCACCACCGGCAGGGGGAACTGAAGCTTTCTTT.

This chain connects TRBV6-1 to TRBJ1-1; 7 bases agree with TRBD1. V was clipped by 4 bases and J by 2 bases; unmatched bases: 10. Germline V gene lookup returns CDR1 MNHNS and CDR2 SASEGT. This CDR3 is 16 amino acids long. The CDR3 spells CASSVFVGQVNTEAFF. Written as DNA, the CDR3 is TGTGCCAGCAGTGTTTTTGTTGGACAGGTAAACACTGAAGCTTTCTTT.